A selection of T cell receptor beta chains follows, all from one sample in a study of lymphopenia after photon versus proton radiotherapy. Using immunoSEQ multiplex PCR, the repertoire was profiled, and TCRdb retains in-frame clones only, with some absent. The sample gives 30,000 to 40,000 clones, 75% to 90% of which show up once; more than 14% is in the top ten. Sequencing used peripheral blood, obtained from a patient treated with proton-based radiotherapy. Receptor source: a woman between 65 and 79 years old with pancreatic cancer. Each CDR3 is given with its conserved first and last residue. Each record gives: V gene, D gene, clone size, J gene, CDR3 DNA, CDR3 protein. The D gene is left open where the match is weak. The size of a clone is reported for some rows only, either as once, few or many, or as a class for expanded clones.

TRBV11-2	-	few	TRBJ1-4	TGTGCCAGCAGCTTAACAATGTCGGCAGCTTCAACTAATGAAAAACTGTTTTTT	CASSLTMSAASTNEKLFF
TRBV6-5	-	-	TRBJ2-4	TGTGCCAGCAGATCCGGACAGTTACTTCAGTACTTC	CASRSGQLLQYF
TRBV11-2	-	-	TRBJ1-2	TGTGCCAGCAGCTCAACTATTACTAACTATGGCTACACCTTC	CASSSTITNYGYTF
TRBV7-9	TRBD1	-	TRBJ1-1	TGTGCCAGCAGCTTAATAGGGGACAGGGAGAACACTGAAGCTTTCTTT	CASSLIGDRENTEAFF
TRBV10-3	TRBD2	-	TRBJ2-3	TGTGCCATCGGCCGGGGTAGGGAGGAGCGGGAGTACACAGATACGCAGTATTTT	CAIGRGREEREYTDTQYF
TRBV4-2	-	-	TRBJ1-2	TGTGCCAGCAGCCAAGAAAACTATGGCTACACCTTC	CASSQENYGYTF
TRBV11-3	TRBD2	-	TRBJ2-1	TGTGCCAGCAGCTTAGGTTTAGCGGGGGGATCGAATGAGCAGTTCTTC	CASSLGLAGGSNEQFF
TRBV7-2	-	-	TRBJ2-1	TGTGCCAGCAGCTCCCGAGGACCCCACAATGAGCAGTTCTTC	CASSSRGPHNEQFF
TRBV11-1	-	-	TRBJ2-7	TGTGCCAGCAGCGTAGGGTTGACTGAAAACTACGAGCAGTACTTC	CASSVGLTENYEQYF
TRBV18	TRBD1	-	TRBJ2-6	TGTGCCAGCTCACCGACAGGGGGCGCAACAGGAGGGGCCAACGTCCTGACTTTC	CASSPTGGATGGANVLTF
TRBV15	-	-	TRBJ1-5	TGTGCCACCAGCAGTTATGAGGGGGGCAATCAGCCCCAGCATTTT	CATSSYEGGNQPQHF
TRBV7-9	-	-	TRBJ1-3	TGTGCCAGCAGCTCCGACGTATCCTCTGGAAACACCATATATTTT	CASSSDVSSGNTIYF
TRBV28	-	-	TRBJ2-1	TGTGCCAGCAACGGTCCTCTGGCGCAAAACTACAATGAGCAGTTCTTC	CASNGPLAQNYNEQFF
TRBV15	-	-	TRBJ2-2	TGTGCCACCAGCAGAGATCTAGGGGCGACCGGGGAGCTGTTTTTT	CATSRDLGATGELFF
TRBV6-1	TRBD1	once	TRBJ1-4	TGTGCCAGCAGGGCCGGGACAGGGACGACAGGGAAACTGTTTTTT	CASRAGTGTTGKLFF
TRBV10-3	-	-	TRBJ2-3	TGTGCCGGTGGAGGGGTATGGGCAGATACGCAGTATTTT	CAGGGVWADTQYF
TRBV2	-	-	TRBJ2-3	TGTGCCAGCGGGGACCGGGACTCCTCGCATTTT	CASGDRDSSHF
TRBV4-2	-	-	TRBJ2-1	TGTGCCAGCAGCCAAGCCCCGCGGGGATCCTACAATGAGCAGTTCTTC	CASSQAPRGSYNEQFF
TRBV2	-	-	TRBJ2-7	TGTGCCAGCCTCGGCCAGGGCCCCTCTAAGGAGCAGTACTTC	CASLGQGPSKEQYF
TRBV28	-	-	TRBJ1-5	TGTGCCAGCAGTGGCGGGGCCTTGTGGGGGAATCAGCCCCAGCATTTT	CASSGGALWGNQPQHF
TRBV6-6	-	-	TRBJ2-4	TGTGCCAGCAGTTATGATTCGTACATTCAGTACTTC	CASSYDSYIQYF
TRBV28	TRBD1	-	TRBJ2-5	TGTGCCAGCAGTTTGACGGGACAGGGGGAGACCCAGTACTTC	CASSLTGQGETQYF
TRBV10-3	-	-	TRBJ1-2	TGTGCCATCAGTGATACGGGAAATAACTATGGCTACACCTTC	CAISDTGNNYGYTF
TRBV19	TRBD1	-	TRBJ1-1	TGTGCCAGTAGTATCGGGACAGGGGGGACTGAAGCTTTCTTT	CASSIGTGGTEAFF
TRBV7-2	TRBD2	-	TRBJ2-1	TGTGCCAGCAGCTTAGCGGGAGGGCAAGTCAATGAGCAGTTCTTC	CASSLAGGQVNEQFF
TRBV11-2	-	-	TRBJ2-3	TGTGCCAGCAGACAGATTAGCACAGATACGCAGTATTTT	CASRQISTDTQYF
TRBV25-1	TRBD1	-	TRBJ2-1	TGTGCCAGCAGTGAATTCCTGGGACAGGGGAGAAATGAGCAGTTCTTC	CASSEFLGQGRNEQFF
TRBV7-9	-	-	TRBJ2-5	TGTGCCAGCAGCCCGTGGACAGGAGGGTTATCAGAGACCCAGTACTTC	CASSPWTGGLSETQYF
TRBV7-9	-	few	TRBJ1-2	TGTGCCAGCAGCTTGGATTGGGGGTTCAGCTATGGCTACACCTTC	CASSLDWGFSYGYTF
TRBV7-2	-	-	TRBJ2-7	TGTGCCAGCAGTACCTCCTACGAGCAGTACTTC	CASSTSYEQYF
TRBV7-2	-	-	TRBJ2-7	TGTGCCAGCAGCTTAGCACGGGGGTTAGGTTACGAGCAGTACTTC	CASSLARGLGYEQYF
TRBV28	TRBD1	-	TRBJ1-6	TGTGCCAGCAGAACCTTGGGACAGGTTTTCTCCCTCCACTTT	CASRTLGQVFSLHF
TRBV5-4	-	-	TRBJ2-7	TGTGCCAGCAGCTTTGCCGGGGTCAACGAGCAGTACTTC	CASSFAGVNEQYF
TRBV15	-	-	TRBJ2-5	TGTGCCACCAGCAGCGGGGTAGGCGGGGGCCAGTACCAAGAGACCCAGTACTTC	CATSSGVGGGQYQETQYF